The TCR beta chain under discussion was sequenced for a study of blood T cell repertoires in COVID-19 (dated by TCRdb to the early 2020s). About the full investigation: The collaborator samples originated in the United States, Italy and Spain and spanned the acute and convalescent phases of COVID-19. The samples were drawn from the first 160 participants of the ongoing ImmuneRACE study and from some 1,300 subjects provided by 6 global collaborators. The material from the prospective study consisted of cDNA or gDNA derived from T cells, B-cell-depleted T cells, or PBMCs. A freely available public database, intended as a resource for researchers studying the immune response to SARS-CoV-2, is where the repertoires were released. Subjects who had been exposed to COVID-19, were actively infected with it, or had recovered from it provided the deeply sampled blood TCRbeta repertoires that made up the dataset. Sample metadata almost always included a de-identified subject ID, COVID-19 status, age in years and sex. Where available, HLA class I and class II types were taken from metadata supplied by the sample provider and were not determined by assay-based typing.

Whole blood was collected in K2EDTA tubes by collaborating institutions according to the institutions' own protocols. For TCRbeta analysis, collaborator samples were shipped as frozen whole blood, as isolated PBMCs, or as DNA extracted from either sample type. On this clone itself: No antigen is known for it. The input lacks base qualities; no much larger clone sits a single base away.

The immunoSEQ Assay, a bias-controlled multiplex PCR, was used to amplify TCRbeta CDR3 regions from genomic DNA. As for the original processing: Nucleated cell counts per sample were estimated from amplification of reference gene primers within the assay. To quantify the absolute abundance of each unique TCRbeta CDR3 rearrangement, sequence reads were collapsed and filtered. For each sample, productive Simpson clonality was calculated as the square root of Simpson's diversity index over productive rearrangements. Drawn from immuneACCESS, this table holds only the in-frame rearrangements with V and J called that TCRdb kept. Clones are partly lost; checked studies trace under half to an unresolved V gene and leave the rest unexplained. Clone size and V and J calls were adopted from that table, with D and trimming inferred from the DNA. Across this sample there are approximately 89,000 clones, with 70% to 90% seen only once. 4% to 5.5% of the sample rests with the top ten.

What the research found in general, with its limitations: The amount of clinical and demographic metadata varied by source and participant and was provided uncurated.

The source of this sequence is a man aged 70 or older with acute or convalescent COVID-19. Specimen: peripheral blood.

The encoded CDR3 is CASSSTRQGRADTQYF. The sequenced DNA is TGTGCCAGCAGCTCGACGAGGCAGGGGAGGGCAGATACGCAGTATTTT. Recombination linked TRBV11-2 to TRBJ2-3; TRBD2 is a possible D gene, resting on 7 matching bases. Inclusive of the bounding cysteine and phenylalanine, the CDR3 is 16 residues long. Only the CDR3 DNA stays, 48 bases, in frame from base 1. Taken from the germline V gene, the CDR1 and CDR2 loops are SGHAT and FQNNGV. The trim is 4 bases for V and 4 bases for J, with a gap of 18 bases between the germline ends. With the rest looked up from the reference TRBV11-2 and TRBJ2-3 genes rather than sequenced, the full variable domain is EAGVAQSPRYKIIEKRQSVAFWCNPISGHATLYWYQQILGQGPKLLIQFQNNGVVDDSQLPKDRFSAERLKGVDSTLKIQPAKLEDSAVYLCASSSTRQGRADTQYFGPGTRLTVL.